This T cell receptor (beta chain) was obtained from a study of T cells after yellow fever vaccination. Study in general: Preparing low-cell-number fractions relied on SMART-Seq v4 Ultra Low Input.

V gave up 1 base and J gave up 4 bases, with 10 bases separating them. CDR1 is SEHNR, CDR2 FQNEAQ, per germline (reference sequence). The CDR3 contains 14 residues. The authors made TCR cDNA by 5'RACE template switching, adding a universal primer site and UMIs. TCRdb reanalysed the 5' RACE reads using MiXCR and keeps one entry per CDR3 protein. The sample records 400,000 to 450,000 distinct CDR3 sequences, over 15% being singletons. The study, taken as a whole, reports: Reappearing after the booster were most of the clones from primary vaccination (96% CD4, approximately 85% CD8). The presence of abundant clonotypes contaminating from the bulk population was possible in FACS-sorted repertoires.

Comment on this clonotype: What it binds is unknown.

The source is a young man who received the YFV17D yellow fever vaccine. The material sequenced was PBMCs, taken before the yellow fever booster vaccination. The rearrangement uses TRBV7-9 and TRBJ1-2, with D unresolved. CDR3 protein: CASSLDSLGYGYTF. The CDR3 DNA is TGTGCCAGCAGCTTAGACAGCTTGGGCTATGGCTACACCTTC.